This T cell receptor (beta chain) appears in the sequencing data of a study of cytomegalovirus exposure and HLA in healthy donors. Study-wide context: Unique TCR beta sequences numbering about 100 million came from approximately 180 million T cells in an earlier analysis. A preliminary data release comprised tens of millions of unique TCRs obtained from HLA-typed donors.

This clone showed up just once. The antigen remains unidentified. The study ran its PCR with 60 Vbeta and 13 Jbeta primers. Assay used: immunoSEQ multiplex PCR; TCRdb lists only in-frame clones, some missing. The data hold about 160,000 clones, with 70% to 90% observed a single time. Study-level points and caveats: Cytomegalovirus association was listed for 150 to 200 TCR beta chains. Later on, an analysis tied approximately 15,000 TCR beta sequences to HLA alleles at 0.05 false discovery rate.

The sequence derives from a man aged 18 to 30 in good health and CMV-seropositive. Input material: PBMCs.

The CDR3 DNA sequence: TGTGCCAGCAGCCAAGCAGTTAGCGGGGGCCGAAATAGAGATACGCAGTATTTT. Translated, it gives CASSQAVSGGRNRDTQYF. The J gene is TRBJ2-3, the V gene TRBV14; TRBD2 agrees at 9 bases. CDR3 size: 18 residues. V was pared by 1 base and J by 5 bases, with 13 bases of the junction left unmatched. Per germline, CDR1 SGHDN and CDR2 FVKESK. Full variable domain (missing parts from reference TRBV14 and TRBJ2-3): EAGVTQFPSHSVIEKGQTVTLRCDPISGHDNLYWYRRVMGKEIKFLLHFVKESKQDESGMPNNRFLAERTGGTYSTLKVQPAELEDSGVYFCASSQAVSGGRNRDTQYFGPGTRLTVL.